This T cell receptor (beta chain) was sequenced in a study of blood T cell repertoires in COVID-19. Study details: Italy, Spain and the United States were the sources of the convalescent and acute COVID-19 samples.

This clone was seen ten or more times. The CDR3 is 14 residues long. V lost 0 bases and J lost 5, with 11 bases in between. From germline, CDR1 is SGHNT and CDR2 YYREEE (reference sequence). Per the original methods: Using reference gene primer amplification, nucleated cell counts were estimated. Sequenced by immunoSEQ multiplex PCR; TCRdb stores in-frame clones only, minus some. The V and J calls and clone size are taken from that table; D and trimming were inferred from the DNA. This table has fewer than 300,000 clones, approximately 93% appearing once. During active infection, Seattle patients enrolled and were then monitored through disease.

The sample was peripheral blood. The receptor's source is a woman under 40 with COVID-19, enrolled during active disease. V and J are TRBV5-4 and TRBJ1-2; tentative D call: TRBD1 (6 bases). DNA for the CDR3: TGTGCCAGCAGCTTGGGACAGGAGGTTTATGGCTACACCTTC. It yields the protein CASSLGQEVYGYTF.